This T cell receptor beta chain was observed in a study of human T cells and chemical hapten exposure (dated by TCRdb to the early 2020s). In terms of the full investigation: For sensitization, 2% DPC in acetone was applied to a roughly 2 cm by roughly 2 cm area of upper inner arm skin. Patients additionally received weekly therapeutic DPC doses to the scalp throughout the approximately 25-week study period. Patch testing on the upper back used Finn chambers containing 0.01% DPC, with scoring done after 6 days according to International Contact Dermatitis Research Group standards. The mostly female patient cohort included alopecia areata with under or over 50% scalp involvement, alopecia totalis and alopecia universalis. Libraries were combined into a pool for sequencing, and differences in TCR yield between samples came mainly from small differences in library volumes within the pool. The study tracked peripheral blood TCR repertoire changes in vivo during primary and secondary sensitization to the hapten diphenylcyclopropenone (DPC) in alopecia patients. Blood samples were taken from patients before sensitization (week 0) and at 2, 6 and about 24 weeks after DPC sensitization. Blood for TCR sequencing was provided by twenty-nine alopecia patients at one to four time points (pre-sensitization, 2, 6 and 24 weeks).

The library was built by means of RACE. TCRdb lists the instrument as NextSeq 500. Library preparation attached unique molecular identifiers to individual cDNA molecules for quantitative, reproducible TCR counting. Each blood RNA sample was used to sequence both TCR alpha and TCR beta chains. From the authors' description of their analysis: A median of approximately 96,000 TCRs per sample was observed, with a range of about 20,000 to 750,000. The Decombinator software suite was used to annotate the V, J and CDR3 of the TCR reads. To make PS versus PT1 abundance plots, every sample was subsampled to the same number of TCRs (28,000). TCRs were defined as expanded if absent before sensitization and observed at least eight times at the 2-week time point. Starting from the raw public reads, TCRdb applied fastp trimming at Q25, assembled clones with MiXCR and retained in-frame beta chains. Here each entry gathers all rows of one CDR3 protein and keeps the most common genes and DNA. These V and J calls are TCRdb output, not the study's own analysis. The sample contains approximately 95,000 distinct CDR3 sequences, around 10% of them found a single time. The ten biggest clones cover roughly 3% of the sample.

Looking up the germline V gene yields CDR1 MNHEY and CDR2 SVGEGT. V loses 5 bases of germline sequence and J loses 4 bases, and the interval between the two ends is 14 bases. The CDR3 measures 15 amino acids from cysteine to phenylalanine. Just the 45-base CDR3 DNA is kept, in frame starting at base 1. This clonotype was counted a few times. Its specific antigen is unknown. No base qualities exist here, and no much larger clone lies one base off it. What the time point label conveys for this sample: patch test 2, 6 weeks after DPC sensitization. Reading the label with the study, this specimen's treatment or condition is: therapeutic diphenylcyclopropenone sensitization with weekly scalp DPC. At every patch-test visit, the blood draw took place before the patch test was put on. To be eligible, patients had to be aged 18 to 70, diagnosed with alopecia and judged suitable for DPC therapy, while pregnant patients were excluded. Total RNA was extracted from unfractionated whole blood that had been collected in Tempus Blood RNA tubes.

Results the study describes overall, beyond this receptor: Because all patients had alopecia, a presumed autoimmune disease, the immune response of the patients might differ from that of healthy individuals. After repeated subsampling, changes were observed in the strength of the expansion versus patch-test correlation and in the threshold at which the correlation became significant. The number of TCRs above 1 in 1000 frequency did not change with DPC sensitization; there was no evidence of global repertoire structure alterations. A positive correlation was found between the number of PT1 expanded TCRs and patch test score, with significance reached at thresholds 8, 16 and 32 but not 4. Significantly more large CDR3 similarity clusters were formed by expanded TCRs than by pre-sensitization or healthy control sets, consistent with antigen-driven responses.

The receptor was isolated from a woman aged 40 to 50 with alopecia areata. Some clones in this sample may be carry-over from other donors' samples. The sample here was whole blood, taken in connection with sensitization to the hapten diphenylcyclopropenone (DPC). The rearranged chain carries TRBV6-2 or TRBV6-3 and TRBJ2-2, with no D gene named confidently. The encoded CDR3 is CASSDPPLSTGELFF. The bases read TGTGCCAGCAGTGACCCCCCGTTGAGCACCGGGGAGCTGTTTTTT.